This TCR beta chain came from a study of response to subunit inactivated influenza vaccine. Trimming took off 3 bases at V and 4 bases at J, with 7 bases between the two ends. The CDR3 is made up of 13 amino acids. This clonotype was seen ten or more times. TCRdb re-derived calls from the RT-PCR reads in MiXCR, one entry per CDR3 protein. Among about 570,000 distinct CDR3 sequences listed, 11% were seen once. These data were likewise used in another study, on T cells expressing NK-cell markers. That report adds: TCR beta cDNA was generated via 5'RACE template switching incorporating UMIs. All TCR beta repertoires analysed originated from sorted CD3+CD56+NKG2C+, CD3+CD56+NKG2C- and CD3+CD56-NKG2C+ T cells. Out of eight donors sequenced, seven tested HCMV-seropositive and the remaining one seronegative. Only alpha-beta TCR T cells were sorted in several experiments, using an anti-gamma-delta TCR antibody.

The specimen was PBMCs from blood, collected on the day of vaccination. This receptor was taken from a man in his fifties or sixties who received an inactivated influenza vaccine. The chain combines TRBV12-3 or TRBV12-4 with TRBJ2-1; TRBD1 is a possible D gene (6 bases). The CDR3 DNA is TGTGCCAGCAGTTTTGACAGGTACAATGAGCAGTTCTTC. This translates into CASSFDRYNEQFF.